The rows below give T cell receptor beta chains drawn from one sample of a study of T-cell reconstitution after alpha-beta-depleted transplantation in children. In TCRdb, the PCR reads were re-called with MiXCR into one record per CDR3 protein. This sample has about 360,000 distinct CDR3 sequences, with 10% to 15% found just once. The sequences come from PBMCs, collected from the stem cell graft. The receptors here all came from a human donor who donated a stem cell graft to a child with Fanconi anemia. The CDR3 runs from the conserved cysteine through the conserved F or W. The D gene is left open where the match is weak. Clone size is stated in some rows and not others, as once, few, many or a class when expanded.

cdr3_length,clone_size,j_call,v_call,d_call,cdr3_aa,cdr3_nt
14,NA,TRBJ1-2,TRBV19,NA,CASSYNPTVYGYTF,TGTGCCAGTAGTTACAACCCGACAGTCTATGGCTACACCTTC
16,many,TRBJ2-3,TRBV27,NA,CASSAPGARRADTQYF,TGTGCCAGCAGTGCACCGGGGGCCAGGAGGGCAGATACGCAGTATTTT
14,few,TRBJ1-2,TRBV7-9,NA,CASSPLPREYGYTF,TGTGCCAGCAGCCCGTTACCCCGGGAGTATGGCTACACCTTC
13,NA,TRBJ2-7,TRBV29-1,TRBD2,CSVQTSGVGEQYF,TGCAGCGTCCAGACTAGCGGGGTTGGCGAGCAGTACTTC
23,NA,TRBJ2-2,TRBV15,TRBD2,CATSRDPPPLQRGALSNTGELFF,TGTGCCACCAGCAGAGATCCCCCCCCTCTCCAGCGGGGGGCCTTATCGAACACCGGGGAGCTGTTTTTT
13,NA,TRBJ2-5,TRBV7-6,TRBD1,CASSLGQMETQYF,TGTGCCAGCAGCCTGGGACAGATGGAGACCCAGTACTTC
15,many,TRBJ2-1,TRBV5-1,TRBD1,CASSPGGDRGREQFF,TGCGCCAGCAGCCCTGGTGGGGACAGGGGAAGGGAGCAGTTCTTC
16,many,TRBJ2-7,TRBV6-1,TRBD2,CASSPLFSGESYEQYF,TGTGCCAGCAGTCCCTTGTTTAGCGGGGAATCCTACGAGCAGTACTTC
15,NA,TRBJ2-1,TRBV4-1,NA,CASSQELAPGDEQFF,TGCGCCAGCAGCCAAGAGTTAGCCCCCGGCGATGAGCAGTTCTTC
12,few,TRBJ1-1,TRBV6-1,NA,CASSRQYTEAFF,TGTGCCAGCAGCCGACAGTACACTGAAGCTTTCTTT
15,NA,TRBJ2-3,TRBV29-1,TRBD2,CSVEGLAGRTDTQYF,TGCAGCGTTGAAGGGCTAGCGGGACGGACAGATACGCAGTATTTT
15,few,TRBJ2-1,TRBV29-1,TRBD2,CSVELGTTVGNEQFF,TGCAGCGTTGAACTTGGGACTACCGTTGGGAATGAGCAGTTCTTC
15,NA,TRBJ2-1,TRBV11-2,TRBD1,CASSRGGTGVNEQFF,TGTGCCAGCAGCCGGGGGGGGACAGGGGTCAATGAGCAGTTCTTC
12,many,TRBJ2-5,TRBV12-3/TRBV12-4,NA,CASSQTRETQYF,TGTGCCAGCAGCCAGACCCGGGAGACCCAGTACTTC
14,few,TRBJ1-2,TRBV5-1,NA,CASSLGGRFYGYTF,TGCGCCAGCAGCTTGGGGGGGCGTTTCTATGGCTACACCTTC
15,NA,TRBJ2-6,TRBV6-2/TRBV6-3,NA,CASSYIVSGANVLTF,TGTGCCAGCAGTTACATCGTCTCTGGGGCCAACGTCCTGACTTTC
14,few,TRBJ2-2,TRBV30,NA,CAWNRGRRTGELFF,TGTGCCTGGAACCGGGGCAGGCGCACCGGGGAGCTGTTTTTT
15,NA,TRBJ2-1,TRBV5-1,TRBD2,CASTLLAGALNEQFF,TGCGCCAGCACCCTACTAGCGGGGGCACTCAATGAGCAGTTCTTC
14,few,TRBJ2-2,TRBV3-1,NA,CASSQEGSTGELFF,TGTGCCAGCAGCCAAGAGGGCAGCACCGGGGAGCTGTTTTTT
15,many,TRBJ1-6,TRBV5-6,NA,CASSLNRLRNSPLHF,TGTGCCAGCAGCTTGAATCGACTGCGTAATTCACCCCTCCACTTT
15,few,TRBJ2-1,TRBV5-1,NA,CASFPQPSSYNEQFF,TGCGCCAGCTTCCCGCAGCCGAGCTCCTACAATGAGCAGTTCTTC
16,NA,TRBJ2-3,TRBV28,TRBD1,CASSSRTGVGTDTQYF,TGTGCCAGCAGTTCCCGGACAGGGGTTGGCACAGATACGCAGTATTTT
13,few,TRBJ1-6,TRBV6-5,NA,CASTKGRASPLHF,TGTGCCAGCACTAAGGGTCGGGCCTCACCCCTCCACTTT
15,few,TRBJ2-6,TRBV18,NA,CASSPPGAGANVLTF,TGCGCCAGCTCACCACCGGGGGCCGGGGCCAACGTCCTGACTTTC
12,few,TRBJ2-2,TRBV30,NA,CAWRWIPGELFF,TGTGCCTGGAGGTGGATTCCCGGGGAGCTGTTTTTT